The sequence of this T cell receptor (beta chain) was determined in a study of Graves' ophthalmopathy and Graves' hyperthyroidism. V lost 4 bases, J lost 5 bases, and 17 bases lay in between. This CDR3 contains 15 residues. Germline V lookup: CDR1 SGHAT, CDR2 FQNNGV. Amplification of TCR beta CDR3 regions used RNA transcripts. HTBI primers were employed in first-round RT-PCR, then a second-round multiplex PCR followed. TCRdb called the multiplex PCR reads again in MiXCR, with one record for every CDR3 protein. The data contain 150,000 to 200,000 distinct CDR3 sequences, 30% to 45% of them singletons. The rearrangement links TRBV11-2 to TRBJ2-5; a weak D match, TRBD2 (7 bases). This receptor was obtained from a man aged 30 to 45 with Graves' ophthalmopathy. The sample consisted of peripheral blood. The DNA of the CDR3 is TGTGCCAGCAGCTGGGCGGCAGGGGAGGGCGAGACCCAGTACTTC. Translating gives CASSWAAGEGETQYF.